This is a list of T cell receptor beta chains from one sample in a study of shared clonotypes between healthy human individuals. TCRdb's copy holds only in-frame clones and misses some; the assay was immunoSEQ multiplex PCR. The table shows around 2.5 million clones, with under 95% occurring only once. Sequencing was done on a sample of naive CD4+ T cells from PBMCs. The receptors were sampled from a man aged 18 to 30 in good health. Some clones in this sample may be carry-over from other donors' samples. CDR3s include the opening cysteine and the closing phenylalanine or tryptophan. The D gene is left open where the match is weak. Rows may omit the clone size; those that give it use once, few, many or a size class.

v_call	j_call	d_call	clone_size	cdr3_nt	cdr3_aa
TRBV2	TRBJ2-7	-	-	TGTGCCAGCAGTGCCCGCCTAGGAAACGAGCAGTACTTC	CASSARLGNEQYF
TRBV28	TRBJ1-2	-	-	TGTGCCGCCGTGGATTCCCCGTATGGCTACACCTTC	CAAVDSPYGYTF
TRBV5-4	TRBJ2-4	TRBD2	few	TGTGCCAGCACCTCCCAAGCGGGAGGTTGGGGCATTCAGTACTTC	CASTSQAGGWGIQYF
TRBV9	TRBJ2-3	-	-	TGTGCCAGCAGCCCCAGGAGGGGCTATGAAGATACGCAGTATTTT	CASSPRRGYEDTQYF
TRBV25-1	TRBJ2-2	TRBD1	-	TGTGCCAGCAGTACGACCGGGACAGGGAACACCGGGGAGCTGTTTTTT	CASSTTGTGNTGELFF
TRBV29-1	TRBJ2-3	TRBD1	-	TGCAGCGTTCGACAGGGATCTAGCACAGATACGCAGTATTTT	CSVRQGSSTDTQYF
TRBV7-2	TRBJ1-3	-	once	TGTGCCAGCAGCTTAGGAGGGCTTGTGAACACCATATATTTT	CASSLGGLVNTIYF
TRBV5-4	TRBJ2-2	-	-	TGTGCCAGCAGCGCCCGTGGTATGTTGGCCGGGGAGCTGTTTTTT	CASSARGMLAGELFF
TRBV28	TRBJ1-2	TRBD1	-	TGTGCCAGCCATCAGGGGGGAGAAGGGGGCTACACCTTC	CASHQGGEGGYTF
TRBV30	TRBJ1-5	-	few	TGTGCCTGGAGTTTTGGGGGGCCTATCAATCAGCCCCAGCATTTT	CAWSFGGPINQPQHF
TRBV5-1	TRBJ2-2	TRBD1	-	TGCGCCAGCAGCCCAGGACAGGGGGCTGCCGGGGAGCTGTTTTTT	CASSPGQGAAGELFF
TRBV21-1	TRBJ1-1	-	-	TGTGCCAGCAGCAAAGCCGGAGTATTGAACACTGAAGCTTTCTTT	CASSKAGVLNTEAFF
TRBV28	TRBJ2-1	TRBD2	-	TGTGCCAGCAGAGCCGGGACTAGCGGTTTGGTACAGCAGTTCTTC	CASRAGTSGLVQQFF
TRBV5-4	TRBJ1-2	-	-	TGTGCCAGCAGCTTGCTGGGGGGGCTGGAAGGCTACACCTTC	CASSLLGGLEGYTF
TRBV28	TRBJ1-4	-	-	TGTGCCAGCAGTTTACGAGGGTATAATGGAAAACTGTTTTTT	CASSLRGYNGKLFF
TRBV5-1	TRBJ1-2	TRBD1	-	TGCGCCAGCAGGCAAGGACAGGGGGCTGGGAACTATGGCTACACCTTC	CASRQGQGAGNYGYTF